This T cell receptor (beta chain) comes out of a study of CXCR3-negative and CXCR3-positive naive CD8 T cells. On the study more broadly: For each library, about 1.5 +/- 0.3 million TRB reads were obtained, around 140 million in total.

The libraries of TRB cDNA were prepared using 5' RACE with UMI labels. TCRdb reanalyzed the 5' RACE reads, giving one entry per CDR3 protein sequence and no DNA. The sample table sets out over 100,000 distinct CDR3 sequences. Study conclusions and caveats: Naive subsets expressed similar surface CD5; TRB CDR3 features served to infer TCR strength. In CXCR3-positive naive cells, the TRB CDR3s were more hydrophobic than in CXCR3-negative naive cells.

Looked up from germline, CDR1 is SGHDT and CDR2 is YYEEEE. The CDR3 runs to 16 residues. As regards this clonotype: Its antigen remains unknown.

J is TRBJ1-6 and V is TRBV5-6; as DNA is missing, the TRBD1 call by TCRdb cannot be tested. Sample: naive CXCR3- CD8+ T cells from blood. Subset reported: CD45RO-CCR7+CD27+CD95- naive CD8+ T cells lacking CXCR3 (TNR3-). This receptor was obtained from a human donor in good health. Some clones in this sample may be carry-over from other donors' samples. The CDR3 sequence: CASSLTGGPYNSPLHF.